Listed below are T cell receptor beta chains from one sample, sequenced in a study of blood T cell repertoires in COVID-19. The method was immunoSEQ multiplex PCR; TCRdb's version includes in-frame clones alone and lacks a portion of them. The sample lists 410,000 or so clones, 89% occurring once. The sample consisted of peripheral blood. These receptors were obtained from a woman aged 40 to 55 with COVID-19, enrolled during active disease. CDR3s include the opening cysteine and the closing phenylalanine or tryptophan. The D gene is left open where the match is weak. Rows may omit the clone size; those that give it use once, few, many or a size class.

v_gene,abundance,j_gene,d_gene,CDR3nt,CDR3aa
TRBV7-6,.,TRBJ2-1,TRBD1,TGTGCCAGCAGCACCGACAGGGGGGATTACAATGAGCAGTTCTTC,CASSTDRGDYNEQFF
TRBV5-1,.,TRBJ1-1,.,TGCGCCAGCAGCCGGGCCAGGGGCGCGGGGGCTGAAGCTTTCTTT,CASSRARGAGAEAFF
TRBV7-9,.,TRBJ2-7,TRBD1,TGTGCCAGCAGCCGGAGCCGGGACAGGTCGTCCTACGAGCAGTACTTC,CASSRSRDRSSYEQYF
TRBV4-1,.,TRBJ1-2,.,TGCGCCAGCAGCCAAGATTCGGGGGGCCTTGCCTATGGCTACACCTTC,CASSQDSGGLAYGYTF
TRBV27,.,TRBJ2-2,.,TGTGCCAGCAGCCAAGCTACAGGGCTTCCCACCGGGGAGCTGTTTTTT,CASSQATGLPTGELFF
TRBV6-5,.,TRBJ1-2,.,TGTGCCAGCAGAGACCAGACTAGTTATGGCTACACCTTC,CASRDQTSYGYTF
TRBV18,.,TRBJ2-7,.,TGTGCCAGCTCACCAAGGAAGCCCCACGTCGGTAGCGACCCCTACGAGCAGTACTTC,CASSPRKPHVGSDPYEQYF
TRBV19,.,TRBJ1-1,.,TGTGCCAGTAGAGACTTGGGGGGATATGAAGCTTTCTTT,CASRDLGGYEAFF
TRBV10-3,.,TRBJ1-1,.,TGTGCCGCCCGGGGGAAGGAAATGAACACTGAAGCTTTCTTT,CAARGKEMNTEAFF
TRBV7-9,.,TRBJ2-5,TRBD2,TGTGCCAGCAGCTTAGAAGGCGGGGGGACCCAGTACTTC,CASSLEGGGTQYF
TRBV7-6,once,TRBJ1-1,.,TGTGCCAGCAGCTTAGGGGGCCCGAACACTGAAGCTTTCTTT,CASSLGGPNTEAFF
TRBV25-1,.,TRBJ1-2,TRBD1,TGTGCCAGCAGTGACCCCTCGACAGGGGCTATAGCTAACTATGGCTACACCTTC,CASSDPSTGAIANYGYTF
TRBV6-6,.,TRBJ1-2,.,TGTGCCAGCAGTTACTCCTCAGGGGCGACCATCTATGGCTACACCTTC,CASSYSSGATIYGYTF
TRBV5-1,.,TRBJ1-4,TRBD1,TGCGCCAGCAGCGCCGACAGGGGCGTTAATGAAAAACTGTTTTTT,CASSADRGVNEKLFF
TRBV6-2/TRBV6-3,.,TRBJ1-5,.,TGTGCCAGCAGCCGAGCAGGACAGCCCCAGCATTTT,CASSRAGQPQHF
TRBV5-4,.,TRBJ1-1,.,TGTGCCAGCAGCTTGATAGCGAACACTGAAGCTTTCTTT,CASSLIANTEAFF
TRBV30,.,TRBJ1-5,.,TGTGCCTGGGAGGGGAGGGGACGAAAGGTCAATCAGCCCCAGCATTTT,CAWEGRGRKVNQPQHF
TRBV4-1,.,TRBJ1-6,TRBD1,TGCGCCAGCAGCCAAGTTCCGGGACAGGGTGATTCACCCCTCCACTTT,CASSQVPGQGDSPLHF
TRBV2,once,TRBJ2-7,.,TGTGCCAGCAGCGGGGAGCCGGAGCAGTACTTC,CASSGEPEQYF
TRBV5-6,.,TRBJ1-2,.,TGTGCCAGCACCACTATGGACTTCGGCTACACCTTC,CASTTMDFGYTF
TRBV6-5,.,TRBJ1-6,TRBD1,TGTGCCAGCAGCTACACAGGGGGCGAGCGGGATTCACCCCTCCACTTT,CASSYTGGERDSPLHF
TRBV4-3,.,TRBJ2-5,TRBD2,TGCGCCAGCAGCCAAGAGGGACTAGTAGGAGAGACCCAGTACTTC,CASSQEGLVGETQYF
TRBV6-2/TRBV6-3,many,TRBJ2-1,.,TGTGCCAGCAGTTCTGACGTCAGAGCGGCTAAGTTCTTC,CASSSDVRAAKFF
TRBV15,.,TRBJ2-1,.,TGTGCCACCAGCAGAGAAGGGAGAGGGAACAATGAGCAGTTCTTC,CATSREGRGNNEQFF
TRBV6-5,.,TRBJ1-5,.,TGTGCCAGCAGTTACTCGGGGCGCAGCAATCAGCCCCAGCATTTT,CASSYSGRSNQPQHF
TRBV5-5,few,TRBJ2-7,.,TGTGCCAGCAGCCTAGAGGGGGGGGCGAAATCCTACGAGCAGTACTTC,CASSLEGGAKSYEQYF
TRBV7-2,few,TRBJ1-2,.,TGTGCCAGCAGCTTAGAACCAGGGGCTGGGTATGGCTACACCTTC,CASSLEPGAGYGYTF
TRBV19,once,TRBJ2-7,TRBD1,TGTGCCAGTAGTTCTCAGGGACAGCCCGCCTACGAGCAGTACTTC,CASSSQGQPAYEQYF
TRBV27,.,TRBJ1-5,TRBD1,TGTGCCAGCAGTCTAGACAGGGGAGAAAATCAGCCCCAGCATTTT,CASSLDRGENQPQHF
TRBV4-2,few,TRBJ2-5,.,TGTGCCAGCAGCCAAGATAGGGGGGGCTCAGAGACCCAGTACTTC,CASSQDRGGSETQYF
TRBV27,.,TRBJ2-3,.,TGTGCCAGCAGTTTATTAGCGGAGATCACAGATACGCAGTATTTT,CASSLLAEITDTQYF
TRBV11-3,.,TRBJ2-7,TRBD1,TGTGCCAGGGGGAGGGGACAGGGGCGCCGGCCAGCGTACGAGCAGTACTTC,CARGRGQGRRPAYEQYF
TRBV7-2,.,TRBJ1-5,.,TGTGCCAGCAGCTCCGGGGGGCCTCAGCCCCAGCATTTT,CASSSGGPQPQHF
TRBV28,.,TRBJ1-3,.,TGTGCCAGCAGGGGTGGAGGGTCTGGAAACACCATATATTTT,CASRGGGSGNTIYF
TRBV12-3/TRBV12-4,.,TRBJ1-5,TRBD1,TGTGCCAGCAGCGGACAGGGTTGGCAGCCCCAGCATTTT,CASSGQGWQPQHF
TRBV12-5,.,TRBJ1-2,.,TGTGCTAGTGGTTCGCACATACCGGGGGATGGCTACACCTTC,CASGSHIPGDGYTF
TRBV7-3,once,TRBJ1-2,.,TGTGCCAGCAGCCCGACAGGTGCTAGGGGTCCCCATGGCTACACCTTC,CASSPTGARGPHGYTF
TRBV14,.,TRBJ1-6,.,TGTGCCAGCAGCCCCGCTGGGGGCGTGGATTCACCCCTCCACTTT,CASSPAGGVDSPLHF
TRBV27,.,TRBJ2-7,.,TGTGCCAGCAGTACCCACGGCCAGGGGAAGCAGTACTTC,CASSTHGQGKQYF
TRBV6-1,.,TRBJ2-3,TRBD2,TGTGCCAGCAGTGTACTGACTAGCGGGAGCTCGGCCGATACGCAGTATTTT,CASSVLTSGSSADTQYF
TRBV7-6,.,TRBJ1-5,.,TGTGCCAGCAGCTTAAATACCGGTGCCGCTCAGCCCCAGCATTTT,CASSLNTGAAQPQHF